The present entry profiles one TCR beta chain with its context. There are a few counts of this clonotype. The antigen it recognizes is unknown. There are no base qualities to consult, and no much larger clone falls within one base. For repertoire sequencing, the TCR beta CDR3 regions were amplified from RNA transcripts. The first round was an RT-PCR using HTBI primers with the Qiagen OneStep RT-PCR kit, and this first round was followed by a second-round multiplex PCR, then size selection and purification. Libraries were sequenced paired-end with 100 bp reads on an Illumina HiSeq2000. Per the authors' processing: SOAPnuke was used to process the reads, removing any read that contained adapters or uncalled bases, had a mean Phred below 15, or lacked an exact match to the constant primer or identifier. COPE v1.2.5 was used to merge the high-quality paired reads. Each unique nucleotide sequence was defined as a clonotype, and clonotypes were aligned to IMGT TRB V, D and J references with MiTCR v1.1. The analysis was limited to V-J combinations with a frequency above 0.0001, which together covered 98% to 99.2% of repertoires. For each V-J combination, a TCR clonal expansion and chaos score was defined as F50 clonal expansion divided by the chaos observed in the TCRdist matrix. Welch's t-statistics and random forest were used to narrow the features down to approximately twelve V-J combinations, which were then fed into a naive Bayes classifier. The Morisita-Horn index was used to measure how similar the thyroid and blood repertoires were. TCRdb handled the public reads itself, with Q25 trimming in fastp and clone calling in MiXCR, and kept productive beta chains. Entries are consolidated by CDR3 protein sequence, retaining the most common genes and DNA. It is TCRdb's table, rather than the study itself, that gives the V and J calls and clone size. This sample lists 300,000 to 400,000 distinct CDR3 sequences; 17% were detected once. The ten largest make up 9% to 15% of the sample.

At the junction V is shortened by 6 bases and J by 1 base; bases outside the gene matches: 13. The germline V gene provides CDR1 MNHEY and CDR2 SVGEGT. Taken from cysteine to phenylalanine, the CDR3 has 17 residues. Only the CDR3 region is kept as DNA, spanning 51 bases read in frame from base 1. This record belongs to a study of Graves' ophthalmopathy and Graves' hyperthyroidism (dated by TCRdb to the late 2010s). A note on the overall study: Peripheral blood was collected at initial diagnosis, before any treatment. An independent validation cohort was composed of 18 to 20 hyperthyroidism patients and around 15 patients who later progressed from hyperthyroidism to ophthalmopathy. The study used signatures of the TCR beta repertoire to tell Graves' ophthalmopathy apart from Graves' hyperthyroidism and to predict which patients would progress to ophthalmopathy. A discovery set of 90 to 100 patients (approximately 42 ophthalmopathy, 60 or so stable hyperthyroidism) was enrolled to explore V-J signatures distinguishing ophthalmopathy from hyperthyroidism. After sampling, hyperthyroidism patients received methimazole starting at 30 mg daily, and ophthalmopathy patients received high-dose intravenous methylprednisolone. In total, 135 blood samples were TCR-sequenced: around 42 ophthalmopathy, roughly 80 hyperthyroidism and some 17 hyperthyroidism-to-ophthalmopathy patients. In more than five hyperthyroidism patients, T-cell repertoires of thyroid tissue and blood were compared.

The ophthalmopathy patients had moderately to severely active disease, with a Clinical Activity Score of 3 or higher, a NOSPECS grade of 4 or higher, and a disease duration of less than 3 months. Patients with other autoimmune diseases, uncontrolled infections, pregnancy or lactation were excluded. Diagnosis was based on clinical symptoms, serum thyroxine, TRAb, thyroid ultrasound and orbital computed tomography. Ficoll-Paque density gradient centrifugation was used to isolate PBMCs from about 10 ml of fresh peripheral blood. Total RNA was extracted using Trizol reagent, and RNA quality was checked on an Agilent 2100 Bioanalyzer. Overall study results and their limits: Sample size was not predetermined statistically, and investigators were not blinded to group allocation. Most expanded thyroid clonotypes with a frequency above 0.001 also appeared in blood, which suggests that blood repertoires may reflect the immune response in the thyroid. In cross-validation, the 13-signature model distinguished ophthalmopathy from stable hyperthyroidism with about 90% sensitivity and approximately 81% specificity, while in the test set the corresponding values were about 80% and 75%. In validation, the model predicted ophthalmopathy progression with 55% to 71% sensitivity and around 72% specificity; eleven to twelve predicted patients were CT-confirmed with GO in a median of about 7.1 months.

This TCR derives from an adult man with Graves' ophthalmopathy. Rearrangement joined TRBV6-2 or TRBV6-3 to TRBJ2-7; TRBD2 agrees with 9 junctional bases. Sequenced sample: peripheral blood. The CDR3 has the sequence CASSPTRSGRRSYEQYF. The bases are TGTGCCAGCAGCCCTACGCGAAGCGGGAGGAGGTCCTACGAGCAGTACTTC.